These T cell receptor beta chains were read from a single sample in a study of PD-1 blockade in classical Hodgkin lymphoma. Some clones are missing from TCRdb's copy, which holds only in-frame ones; the method was immunoSEQ multiplex PCR. Of 21,000 or so clones in the sample, over 70% are singletons; the top ten hold about a fifth. The sequencing here drew on peripheral blood mononuclear cells (PBMCs), taken at baseline. Receptors originate from a human donor with classical Hodgkin lymphoma. Both conserved end residues are part of each CDR3. The D gene is left open where the match is weak. Clone size is given for some rows only: seen once, a few or many times, or a class if the clone is expanded.

v_gene: TRBV30; d_gene: TRBD1; abundance: .; j_gene: TRBJ1-6; CDR3nt: TGTGCCTGGGATTTCGGGCAGGGGGTGATTTCACCCCTCCACTTT; CDR3aa: CAWDFGQGVISPLHF
v_gene: TRBV30; d_gene: TRBD1; abundance: .; j_gene: TRBJ2-6; CDR3nt: TGTGCCTGGAGGGGAATCGGGACAGCTGGGGCCAACGTCCTGACTTTC; CDR3aa: CAWRGIGTAGANVLTF
v_gene: TRBV28; d_gene: TRBD2; abundance: .; j_gene: TRBJ2-5; CDR3nt: TGTGCCAGCAGTTTCTGGGGGGGGGAGACCCAGTACTTC; CDR3aa: CASSFWGGETQYF
v_gene: TRBV14; d_gene: .; abundance: .; j_gene: TRBJ1-4; CDR3nt: TGTGCCAGCAGCCCCCGGCATGGCAAGGAAAAACTGTTTTTT; CDR3aa: CASSPRHGKEKLFF
v_gene: TRBV19; d_gene: TRBD1; abundance: .; j_gene: TRBJ1-5; CDR3nt: TGTGCCAGTACCCCTGGGGGGACAGCTAATCAGCCCCAGCATTTT; CDR3aa: CASTPGGTANQPQHF
v_gene: TRBV5-1; d_gene: .; abundance: .; j_gene: TRBJ2-2; CDR3nt: TGCGCCAGCAGCTTGGAACCGGCGGCGAACACCGGGGAGCTGTTTTTT; CDR3aa: CASSLEPAANTGELFF
v_gene: TRBV7-9; d_gene: .; abundance: .; j_gene: TRBJ2-1; CDR3nt: TGTGCCAGCAGCTCTTCAGGGGCCATCTACAATGAGCAGTTCTTC; CDR3aa: CASSSSGAIYNEQFF
v_gene: TRBV13; d_gene: .; abundance: .; j_gene: TRBJ2-4; CDR3nt: TGTGCCAGCAGCCCTTCAACTGTAGCCAAAAACATTCAGTACTTC; CDR3aa: CASSPSTVAKNIQYF
v_gene: TRBV25-1; d_gene: .; abundance: .; j_gene: TRBJ2-7; CDR3nt: TGTGCCAGCAGTGGCGGGACTGATGTCTACGAGCAGTACTTC; CDR3aa: CASSGGTDVYEQYF
v_gene: TRBV7-2; d_gene: .; abundance: .; j_gene: TRBJ1-2; CDR3nt: TGTGCCAGCAGCATAACAGGGAGTTGGGACTATGGCTACACCTTC; CDR3aa: CASSITGSWDYGYTF
v_gene: TRBV4-2; d_gene: TRBD2; abundance: .; j_gene: TRBJ2-1; CDR3nt: TGTGCCAGCAGCCAAGAGGGGACTAGCGGGAGCTCCTACAATGAGCAGTTCTTC; CDR3aa: CASSQEGTSGSSYNEQFF
v_gene: TRBV7-9; d_gene: TRBD1; abundance: .; j_gene: TRBJ2-7; CDR3nt: TGTGCCAGCAGCCTGGACAGGGGGGACGAGCAGTACTTC; CDR3aa: CASSLDRGDEQYF
v_gene: TRBV18; d_gene: .; abundance: .; j_gene: TRBJ2-2; CDR3nt: TGTGCCAGCTCACTTCGGACAGCCGCGAACACCGGGGAGCTGTTTTTT; CDR3aa: CASSLRTAANTGELFF
v_gene: TRBV2; d_gene: TRBD2; abundance: .; j_gene: TRBJ2-5; CDR3nt: TGTGCCAGCAGTGACTGGGGGGGCCAAGAGACCCAGTACTTC; CDR3aa: CASSDWGGQETQYF
v_gene: TRBV5-6; d_gene: .; abundance: .; j_gene: TRBJ2-5; CDR3nt: TGTGCCAGCAGCTTAAGGAACAGAGAGACCCAGTACTTC; CDR3aa: CASSLRNRETQYF
v_gene: TRBV19; d_gene: .; abundance: few; j_gene: TRBJ1-1; CDR3nt: TGTGCCAGTAGCTTTGGGAGGGAGACTGAAGCTTTCTTT; CDR3aa: CASSFGRETEAFF
v_gene: TRBV29-1; d_gene: TRBD1; abundance: .; j_gene: TRBJ1-1; CDR3nt: TGCAGCGTTACAGGGGGGGCTTTAAGCACTGAAGCTTTCTTT; CDR3aa: CSVTGGALSTEAFF
v_gene: TRBV7-8; d_gene: .; abundance: .; j_gene: TRBJ1-4; CDR3nt: TGTGCCAGCAGCCGGCGGGGGATCTTAAATGAAAAACTGTTTTTT; CDR3aa: CASSRRGILNEKLFF
v_gene: TRBV19; d_gene: TRBD1; abundance: .; j_gene: TRBJ1-5; CDR3nt: TGTGCCAGCGGACAGGGTAATAGCAATCAGCCCCAGCATTTT; CDR3aa: CASGQGNSNQPQHF
v_gene: TRBV5-4; d_gene: .; abundance: .; j_gene: TRBJ1-5; CDR3nt: TGTGCCAGCAGGGCGGGCCTGGATCAGCCCCAGCATTTT; CDR3aa: CASRAGLDQPQHF
v_gene: TRBV4-3; d_gene: TRBD2; abundance: .; j_gene: TRBJ2-1; CDR3nt: TGCGCCAGCAGCCAAGATAGCGGGGGGATATACAATGAGCAGTTCTTC; CDR3aa: CASSQDSGGIYNEQFF
v_gene: TRBV30; d_gene: .; abundance: .; j_gene: TRBJ2-3; CDR3nt: TGTGCCTCCTCTAGCGACACCACAGATACGCAGTATTTT; CDR3aa: CASSSDTTDTQYF
v_gene: TRBV6-4; d_gene: .; abundance: .; j_gene: TRBJ2-3; CDR3nt: TGTGCCAGCAGTGACTCGGTAGGGGGCACAGATACGCAGTATTTT; CDR3aa: CASSDSVGGTDTQYF
v_gene: TRBV6-6; d_gene: TRBD2; abundance: .; j_gene: TRBJ2-7; CDR3nt: TGTGCCAGCAGTTTTAGCGGGAGCGAGCAGTACTTC; CDR3aa: CASSFSGSEQYF
v_gene: TRBV9; d_gene: .; abundance: .; j_gene: TRBJ1-1; CDR3nt: TGTGCCAGCAGCGTAGCGGGGGCGAGCATGAACACTGAAGCTTTCTTT; CDR3aa: CASSVAGASMNTEAFF
v_gene: TRBV11-3; d_gene: TRBD1; abundance: once; j_gene: TRBJ2-1; CDR3nt: TGTGCCAGCAGCTCACCTGGACAGGGGGGGTATGAGCAGTTCTTC; CDR3aa: CASSSPGQGGYEQFF